The present TCR beta chain was sequenced within a study of beta chain features in type 1 diabetes. General study points: Type 1 diabetes patients had moderately but significantly shorter TCRB CDR3s in all four CD4+ subsets. Sequencing from cDNA could over-represent high-TCR-expressing cells.

The CDR3 consists of 11 residues. Trimming removed 2 bases from V and 7 bases from J, with 8 bases in between. Looked up from germline, CDR1 is DFQATT and CDR2 is SNEGSKA (reference sequence). Expressed TCRB transcripts were sequenced because the entire RNA isolate underwent reverse transcription. The assay was immunoSEQ multiplex PCR, and TCRdb's table has in-frame clones only and misses some. The table lists almost 350,000 clones, around 9.7% of them singletons. Remarks on this clone: The antigen remains unidentified.

The rearrangement uses TRBV20-1 and TRBJ1-1, with D unclear. This receptor was obtained from a man aged 30 to 39 with type 1 diabetes. Sequenced sample: central memory CD4+ T cells from blood. CDR3 sequence: CSARPAVEAFF. The CDR3 DNA follows: TGCAGTGCTAGACCAGCCGTTGAAGCTTTCTTT.